What follows describes a single T cell receptor (beta chain). Its antigen remains unidentified. Trimming removed 5 bases at V and 3 bases at J, with 16 bases between. The CDR3 extends over 15 amino acids. Germline V gives CDR1 SGHNT, CDR2 YENEEA. These data belong to a study of T cell responses to AZD1222 COVID-19 vaccine. Study-level findings and limits: Increased Spike-specific TCR breadth and depth were observed after two AZD1222 doses.

Sequencing used immunoSEQ multiplex PCR; TCRdb keeps in-frame clones, though not all of them. The listing contains around 150,000 clones. The receptor was derived from an adult in good health. The sequenced material came from peripheral blood. The V and J genes are TRBV11-3 and TRBJ1-1; the D gene is possibly TRBD1 (5 bases). The CDR3 region is CASSPSGWGYTEAFF. The DNA of the CDR3 is TGTGCCAGCAGCCCCTCCGGGTGGGGGTACACTGAAGCTTTCTTT. Variable domain in full (rest from reference TRBV11-3 and TRBJ1-1): EAGVVQSPRYKIIEKKQPVAFWCNPISGHNTLYWYLQNLGQGPELLIRYENEEAVDDSQLPKDRFSAERLKGVDSTLKIQPAELGDSAVYLCASSPSGWGYTEAFFGQGTRLTVV.